The rows below give T cell receptor beta chains drawn from one sample of a study of cytomegalovirus exposure and HLA in healthy donors. The table came from immunoSEQ multiplex PCR; TCRdb's copy has only in-frame clones and leaves some out. In the table there are about 180,000 clones, around four fifths of which are singletons. Sequenced input: PBMCs. Source of these receptors: a woman aged 55-75 years in good health and CMV-seropositive. Each CDR3 is given with its conserved first and last residue. D genes are given only for firm matches.

d_gene	v_gene	CDR3aa
TRBD1	TRBV9	CASSVGTGDEQYF
TRBD2	TRBV5-1	CASSSLGVAGDNEQFF
.	TRBV5-4	CASSLATQGYTF
.	TRBV7-9	CASSLTVNTEAFF
.	TRBV2	CASSFRGDTIYF
TRBD1	TRBV5-4	CASSRGTGDYGYTF
.	TRBV18	CASSPGGAGLGTEAFF
TRBD2	TRBV5-1	CASSLDSGGNTGELFF
TRBD2	TRBV6-5	CASSSGTVTYEQYF
.	TRBV30	CAWSPTGGTQYF
.	TRBV28	CASHTYSNQPQHF
.	TRBV2	CASKFGTSNEQYF
TRBD1	TRBV7-3	CASSQTGGMNTEAFF
.	TRBV11-2	CASSSTPGNTIYF
.	TRBV5-4	CASHRSRGSYEQYF
TRBD1	TRBV6-5	CASSQTGGNEKLFF
TRBD1	TRBV11-2	CASSPDRAGNIQYF
.	TRBV7-9	CASSLGTDTRSPTDTQYF
TRBD2	TRBV11-2	CASSLYGLAGAGTGELFF
TRBD1	TRBV7-9	CASSRTGGGNQPQHF
.	TRBV11-1	CASSLARGPQISGANVLTF
.	TRBV7-9	CASSLGGGGTKNIQYF
.	TRBV29-1	CSVTTNPYEQYF
.	TRBV28	CASSYPYSLYNSPLHF
TRBD2	TRBV11-2	CASSFTSGGEQFF
TRBD2	TRBV18	CASSPPFGGGDTGELFF
.	TRBV5-1	CASSLGHMNTGELFF